Included here is one TCR beta chain sequence, with context. Its antigen is still unknown. The CDR3 contains 13 residues. V was trimmed by 3 bases and J by 9 bases, leaving 12 bases between them. Germline loops: CDR1 LGHNA, CDR2 YSLEER. CD8 cells classed as naive were CD45RO-negative and positively selected for CCR7, excluding terminally differentiated effector memory CD45RA+ cells. This record belongs to a study of shared clonotypes between healthy human individuals. General study results and limits: Clonotypes shared by all four donors outscored non-shared clonotypes in generation probability. Naive CD4 clonotypes were shared across several donors at about 5%.

Original processing methods: For the immunoSEQ data, sequences were junction-only without quality scores, so filtering differed. Sequencing used immunoSEQ multiplex PCR; TCRdb keeps in-frame clones, though not all of them. V and J calls plus clone size are reproduced from that table; the DNA served to infer D and trimming. The table shows about 2 million clones, with about 95% occurring only once. V gene TRBV4-3 combines with J gene TRBJ2-1, with D hard to call. This TCR derives from a man younger than 30 in good health. The sequenced sample was naive CD8+ T cells sorted from blood. CDR3 residues: CASSHNLEGEQFF. In nucleotides, the CDR3 is TGCGCCAGCAGCCACAATCTGGAAGGTGAGCAGTTCTTC.